Presented here are 24 T cell receptor beta chains from one specimen sequenced in a study of blood T cell repertoires in COVID-19. Only in-frame clones appear in the TCRdb table, and some are missing; sequencing was by immunoSEQ multiplex PCR. Of about 61,000 clones listed, about 78% were seen once; the top ten hold 20% to 25%. Specimen: peripheral blood. Receptors were obtained from an elderly man with active or convalescent COVID-19.

Only a few counts were recorded for this clone. The chain has TRBV6-5 and TRBJ2-7, with 7 bases lining up with TRBD2. Germline-derived CDR1 and CDR2 are MNHEY and SVGAGI. The CDR3 loop spans 15 amino acids. The V segment lost 0 bases and the J segment 4 bases; nucleotides outside the gene matches: 6. The CDR3 protein is CASSYSAGETYEQYF. The CDR3 DNA reads TGTGCCAGCAGTTACTCGGCGGGAGAAACGTACGAGCAGTACTTC.

In this sample, this clone turned up a few times. The chain is built from TRBV30 and TRBJ1-2; D perhaps matches TRBD1 (6 bases). V dropped 1 base and J dropped 0 bases, with 12 bases sitting between them. The length of the CDR3 is 15 residues. In germline, CDR1 is GTSNPN, CDR2 SVGIG (reference sequence). CDR3 in amino acids: CAWSAIQGANYGYTF. CDR3 nucleotides: TGTGCCTGGAGTGCTATACAGGGCGCTAACTATGGCTACACCTTC.

This chain connects TRBV12-3 or TRBV12-4 to TRBJ2-4, with 7 bases identical to TRBD2. Trimming took 1 base from V and 14 from J; bases not matched to a gene: 5. The CDR3 totals 12 residues. The CDR3 nucleotides read TGTGCCAGCAGTTTAGGGGGTCGGGGGGAGTACTTC. This sequence encodes CASSLGGRGEYF.

The sample holds one count of this clone. The rearrangement joins TRBV28 to TRBJ2-1, with D tentatively TRBD2 (5 bases). CDR1 is MDHEN and CDR2 is SYDVKM in the germline V gene. Deletions cut 4 bases from V and 6 bases from J, with 13 bases between. The CDR3 totals 14 residues. The CDR3 reads CASSYGGSANEQFF. CDR3 bases: TGTGCCAGCAGTTATGGAGGCTCGGCCAATGAGCAGTTCTTC.

The V gene is TRBV20-1, the J gene TRBJ2-1; D not resolved. The V end was cut by 3 bases, the J end by 4 bases, with 10 bases between. Germline V CDR1 and CDR2: DFQATT, SNEGSKA (reference sequence). This CDR3 is 13 amino acids long. CDR3 sequence reads: CSASQSVYNEQFF. CDR3 DNA sequence: TGCAGTGCTAGTCAGAGCGTTTACAATGAGCAGTTCTTC.

V gene TRBV28 combines with J gene TRBJ1-4, with D maybe TRBD1 (6 bases). CDR1 MDHEN and CDR2 SYDVKM come from the germline V gene. Trimming shortened V by 6 bases and J by 7 bases, and 15 bases separated the two germline ends. CDR3 length equals 14 residues. The CDR3 DNA sequence: TGTGCCAGCAGCCTTACAGGGATGGGTGAAAAACTGTTTTTT. Protein product: CASSLTGMGEKLFF.

The chain carries TRBV27 and TRBJ2-7; D may be TRBD1 (5 bases). Germline CDR1 and CDR2: MNHEY and SMNVEV (reference sequence). Trimming pared 1 base from V and 1 base from J, leaving 11 bases between. The CDR3 totals 15 residues. The DNA of the CDR3 is TGTGCCAGCAGTTTATACCAGACAGAGTCCTACGAGCAGTACTTC. Its protein is CASSLYQTESYEQYF.

The CDR3 DNA sequence: TGTGCCAGCAGCGCCCCACTAGCGGGGGTCACAGATACGCAGTATTTT. Its protein product is CASSAPLAGVTDTQYF. This chain links TRBV28 with TRBJ2-3, with 11 positions matching TRBD2. Germline V CDR1 and CDR2: MDHEN, SYDVKM. J lost 2 bases, V lost 6 bases, and 7 bases had no gene match. The CDR3 totals 16 residues.

This rearrangement joins TRBV6-5 to TRBJ2-1; 10 bases are shared with TRBD2. CDR1 MNHEY and CDR2 SVGAGI come from the germline V gene. V trimming: 6 bases; J trimming: 4 bases; junction bases outside the gene matches: 6. There are 15 residues in the CDR3. CDR3 DNA sequence: TGTGCCAGCAGGGGATCTAGCGGGGGATACAATGAGCAGTTCTTC. It is translated as CASRGSSGGYNEQFF.

The chain combines TRBV2 with TRBJ2-5; 10 bases agree with TRBD1. Per germline, CDR1 SNHLY and CDR2 FYNNEI. The length of the CDR3 is 13 residues. V was pared by 10 bases and J by 7 bases, with 9 bases of the junction left unmatched. The CDR3 region is CATRQGAGGTQYF. As DNA, the CDR3 is TGTGCCACCCGACAGGGGGCCGGGGGGACCCAGTACTTC. The full variable domain, rest sourced from reference TRBV2 and TRBJ2-5, is EPEVTQTPSHQVTQMGQEVILRCVPISNHLYFYWYRQILGQKVEFLVSFYNNEISEKSEIFDDQFSVERPDGSNFTLKIRSTKLEDSAMYFCATRQGAGGTQYFGPGTRLLVL.

In its sample, this clone was seen once. The J gene is TRBJ2-7, the V gene TRBV18; possibly TRBD2 for D (5 bases). Germline V lookup: CDR1 KGHSH, CDR2 LQKENI. V lost 3 bases, J lost 2 bases, and 11 bases lay in between. The CDR3 is 14 amino acids. CDR3 DNA sequence: TGTGCCAGCTCACCTCGGACTGAAACCTACGAGCAGTACTTC. Encoded protein: CASSPRTETYEQYF.

In this sample, this clone turned up once. The chain recombines TRBV19 with TRBJ2-4; a possible D gene is TRBD1 (7 bases). This CDR3 comprises 15 residues. V was pared by 1 base and J by 6 bases, with 13 bases between. Germline V CDR1 and CDR2: LNHDA, SQIVND (reference sequence). CDR3 residues: CASSIVGGGRNIQYF. CDR3 coding DNA: TGTGCCAGTAGTATAGTAGGAGGGGGCAGAAACATTCAGTACTTC.

The rearrangement links TRBV9 to TRBJ1-2, with a possible D match to TRBD1 (5 bases). The CDR3 length is 16 residues. V gave up 2 bases and J gave up 0 bases, with 14 bases separating them. Germline assignment: CDR1 SGDLS and CDR2 YYNGEE. The CDR3 coding sequence is TGTGCCAGCAGCGTCGCCACCGAGACAGCTAACTATGGCTACACCTTC. Residues: CASSVATETANYGYTF. The complete variable domain, with remaining parts taken from reference TRBV9 and TRBJ1-2, reads DSGVTQTPKHLITATGQRVTLRCSPRSGDLSVYWYQQSLDQGLQFLIQYYNGEERAKGNILERFSAQQFPDLHSELNLSSLELGDSALYFCASSVATETANYGYTFGSGTRLTVV.

The rearrangement joins TRBV3-1 (or the pseudogene TRBV3-2) to TRBJ2-3; 11 bases line up with TRBD2. From germline, CDR1 is LGHDT and CDR2 YNNKEL (reference sequence). The length of the CDR3 is 17 residues. Losses at the gene ends were 0 bases for V and 5 bases for J; bases not matched to a gene: 7. CDR3 sequence: CASSQDILAGVKDTQYF. The CDR3 DNA is TGTGCCAGCAGCCAAGATATACTAGCGGGGGTTAAAGATACGCAGTATTTT.

The genes are TRBV2 and TRBJ1-1; D gene unclear. V lost 3 bases, J lost 7 bases, and 6 bases lay in between. Germline V gene lookup returns CDR1 SNHLY and CDR2 FYNNEI. CDR3 length: 11 residues. This CDR3 reads CASSETFEAFF. The CDR3 DNA reads as TGTGCCAGCAGTGAGACTTTTGAAGCTTTCTTT.

The rearrangement uses TRBV9 and TRBJ2-3, with TRBD2 identical over 12 bases. V gave up 3 bases and J gave up 5 bases; unmatched junction bases: 4. CDR3 length: 15 amino acids. CDR1 is SGDLS, CDR2 YYNGEE, per germline. CDR3 in DNA: TGTGCCAGCAGCGCTAGCGGGGGGGGTATAGATACGCAGTATTTT. Translation: CASSASGGGIDTQYF.

This clone was seen a few times. This chain joins TRBV6-2 or TRBV6-3 and TRBJ2-1; tentatively, D is TRBD1 (6 bases). Germline lookup yields CDR1 MNHEY and CDR2 SVGEGT. V lost 3 bases and J 7 bases, leaving 22 bases between the germline ends. CDR3 length equals 17 residues. CDR3 in DNA: TGTGCCAGCAGTTATAAGAGGTCAGGGGCGCTGGGGAATGAGCAGTTCTTC. It yields the protein CASSYKRSGALGNEQFF.

This chain links TRBV7-6 with TRBJ2-7, with D perhaps matching TRBD2 (7 bases). In germline, CDR1 is SGHVS, CDR2 FNYEAQ. V dropped 5 bases and J dropped 2 bases, with 16 bases sitting between them. There are 15 residues in the CDR3. The CDR3 loop reads CASSPEGGRAYEQYF. CDR3 nucleotides: TGTGCCAGCAGCCCGGAGGGGGGGAGGGCCTACGAGCAGTACTTC.

The V gene is TRBV6-1, the J gene TRBJ2-1; 7 bases line up with TRBD2. This CDR3 comprises 15 residues. V was pared by 2 bases and J by 4 bases, with 5 bases of the junction left unmatched. CDR1 is MNHNS and CDR2 is SASEGT in the germline V gene. The CDR3 is CASSETSGVYNEQFF. The CDR3 nucleotides are TGTGCCAGCAGTGAAACCAGCGGGGTTTACAATGAGCAGTTCTTC.

This clone has a handful of counts. The chain employs TRBV7-2 and TRBJ1-5, with D unclear. V lost 4 bases, J lost 1 base, and 8 bases lay in between. Per the germline V gene, CDR1 is SGHTA and CDR2 is FQGNSA. This CDR3 is 14 amino acids long. The CDR3 is CASSSRGSNQPQHF. CDR3 DNA: TGTGCCAGCAGCTCAAGAGGGAGCAATCAGCCCCAGCATTTT.

This rearrangement joins TRBV5-1 to TRBJ1-4; TRBD1 matches 7 bases. CDR1 and CDR2 (germline): SGHRS, YFSETQ. Trimming took 4 bases from V and 4 from J; bases not matched to a gene: 7. CDR3 length: 15 residues. In nucleotides, the CDR3 is TGCGCCAGCAGCGGAGGACAGGACCTTAATGAAAAACTGTTTTTT. It encodes CASSGGQDLNEKLFF.

The chain has TRBV18 and TRBJ2-3; TRBD2 matches at 9 bases. The length of the CDR3 is 14 residues. Germline loops: CDR1 KGHSH, CDR2 LQKENI. The V and J ends lost 3 bases and 8 bases, in that order; junction bases with no gene match: 6. The CDR3 DNA reads as TGTGCCAGCTCACCCTTAGCGGGGGACGGTACGCAGTATTTT. It yields the protein CASSPLAGDGTQYF.

The CDR3 reads CASRSGGGITDTQYF. CDR3 in DNA: TGTGCCAGCAGGTCTGGCGGGGGGATCACAGATACGCAGTATTTT. V and J are TRBV5-4 and TRBJ2-3, with 8 bases that match TRBD2. This CDR3 spans 15 amino acids. Germline trimming cut 5 bases from V and 2 bases from J; bases unmatched to any gene: 7. The germline gives CDR1 SGHNT, CDR2 YYREEE (reference sequence).

The chain joins TRBV7-2 to TRBJ2-2; TRBD2 aligns across 8 bases. With 7 bases clipped from V and 0 bases from J, the junction kept 10 bases outside the gene matches. This CDR3 is 17 amino acids long. Looked up from germline, CDR1 is SGHTA and CDR2 is FQGNSA. DNA of the CDR3: TGTGCCAGCACCTTGGAGCCGGGACTAGCGAACACCGGGGAGCTGTTTTTT. As protein: CASTLEPGLANTGELFF.